One and the same sample provided the 5 T cell receptor beta chains below, sequenced in a study of read filtering for tumor transcriptome and immune sequencing. The library was built from roughly 400 ng RNA with molecular barcoded adaptors for alpha/delta and beta/gamma chains. TCRdb re-called the reads through MiXCR, storing one row per CDR3 protein. The table lists 94,000 or so distinct CDR3 sequences, 9% to 15% of them singletons. The sequencing input was a population of CD138-negative cells sorted from bone marrow. These receptors came from a donor at least 40 years old with multiple myeloma.

This clonotype came up many times. The chain uses TRBV27 and TRBJ1-1; D is undetermined. The germline CDR1 and CDR2 sequences are MNHEY and SMNVEV (reference sequence). The length of the CDR3 is 18 residues. V lost 5 bases, J lost 0 bases, and 22 bases lay in between. The CDR3: CASSRAALNPAMNTEAFF. The DNA of the CDR3 is TGTGCCAGCAGTCGGGCGGCCCTCAACCCAGCTATGAACACTGAAGCTTTCTTT.

This clonotype has a count of ten or more. The V and J genes are TRBV6-5 and TRBJ2-1; tentatively, D is TRBD1 or TRBD2 (5 bases each). The CDR3 runs 15 residues. V lost 6 bases to trimming and J lost 7 bases, with 19 bases between them. The germline CDR1 and CDR2 sequences are MNHEY and SVGAGI. The CDR3 DNA follows: TGTGCCAGCAGCCCACCGGGGCCCGGCGGGAATGAGCAGTTCTTC. Protein: CASSPPGPGGNEQFF.

This clonotype was seen many times. The chain carries TRBV28 and TRBJ1-5, with 7 bases lining up with TRBD1. The CDR3 spans 14 residues. Germline CDR1 MDHEN, CDR2 SYDVKM. Trimming took 7 bases from V and 6 from J; bases not matched to a gene: 9. CDR3 DNA: TGTGCCAGCAAGGGGGAAGGGGGCGTTCAGCCCCAGCATTTT. This translates into CASKGEGGVQPQHF.

This clonotype came up a few times. CDR3 nucleotide sequence: TGTGCCAGCAGTATAAATTGGGCGTTGGAGCCCCAGCATTTT. Protein sequence: CASSINWALEPQHF. This sequence joins TRBV2 and TRBJ1-5; D is ambiguous. This CDR3 region has 14 residues. Per the germline V gene, CDR1 is SNHLY and CDR2 is FYNNEI. Trimming shortened V by 5 bases and J by 8 bases, and 16 bases separated the two germline ends.

This clonotype has just a few counts. The chain uses TRBV13 and TRBJ2-3, with 11 bases lining up with TRBD2. Unmatched junction bases numbered 9, after V lost 5 bases and J lost 5 bases. The CDR3 runs 16 residues. CDR1 PRHDT and CDR2 FYEKMQ come from the germline V gene (reference sequence). DNA for the CDR3: TGTGCCAGCAGCCCACCGACTAGCGGGACGGGAGATACGCAGTATTTT. It yields the protein CASSPPTSGTGDTQYF. The whole variable domain, filled in from reference TRBV13 and TRBJ2-3, reads AAGVIQSPRHLIKEKRETATLKCYPIPRHDTVYWYQQGPGQDPQFLISFYEKMQSDKGSIPDRFSAQQFSDYHSELNMSSLELGDSALYFCASSPPTSGTGDTQYFGPGTRLTVL.